These T cell receptor beta chains were read from a single sample in a study of T cell changes during pregnancy in multiple sclerosis. Profiled with immunoSEQ multiplex PCR; TCRdb holds only in-frame clones, not every one. The sample contains around 23,000 clones, roughly 90% of which appear only once. The sample in question was CD8+ T cells from peripheral blood mononuclear cells, obtained in the third trimester of pregnancy. The origin of the receptors is a female donor in good health, enrolled as a control in a pregnancy study. Each CDR3 is given with its conserved first and last residue. Only part of the rows carry a size: once, few, many, or a class if the clone is expanded.

clone size,V gene,CDR3 protein
-,TRBV2,CASSETGGGYGYTF
-,TRBV19,CASRTPPGQPQHF
-,TRBV4-2,CASSQELGGYAGELFF
-,TRBV7-9,CASSPWTSNNEQFF
-,TRBV7-8,CASRGGLFTDTQYF
-,TRBV9,CASSPTGGPAIYEQYF
once,TRBV28,CASSSPGGGYEQYF
-,TRBV7-8,CASSSQGSTQYF
-,TRBV6-6,CASSYRGSSYNEQFF
-,TRBV5-6,CASSAATATAEQYF
-,TRBV6-4,CASSVQAGGTDTQYF
-,TRBV2,CASRTADGYTF
-,TRBV6-4,CASSERAGTNNEQFF
-,TRBV6-6,CASSYEVSNQPQHF
once,TRBV6-5,CASSYQGMAEKLFF
-,TRBV6-1,CASSEGLEPSYEQYF
-,TRBV27,CASSTGFPNQPQHF
-,TRBV14,CASSPGYEQYF
-,TRBV29-1,CSVVQGAGVAGGKYQETQYF
-,TRBV2,CATQTRTEIVYGYTF
-,TRBV27,CASSLSKRSYEQYF
-,TRBV9,CASSTQGGQETQYF
-,TRBV10-2,CASNRQVKDEQFF
-,TRBV5-4,CASIVWGESYEQYF
once,TRBV29-1,CSALGGAETQYF
-,TRBV6-1,CASSSNMGGNQPQHF
-,TRBV6-6,CASSPDSLNTGELFF
-,TRBV7-8,CASSLRSYEQYF
-,TRBV19,CASSIGDRETTEAFF
-,TRBV6-1,CATLLIGVRFEQFF
-,TRBV9,CASSVSGTQETQYF
-,TRBV4-1,CASSQESRTDTQYF
once,TRBV5-6,CASSFLGGRGNEQFF
-,TRBV7-9,CASRSVRGDEQYF
-,TRBV6-4,CASSRLAGVSEQFF
-,TRBV7-8,CASSILSGYNEQFF
-,TRBV6-5,CASSPGLAFYEQYF
-,TRBV5-6,CASSPGGAGEQYF
-,TRBV6-5,CASSYAQGANEQYF
-,TRBV28,CASYPDRGHTEAFF
-,TRBV14,CASSQGRLLSYEQYF
-,TRBV13,CASSLGVGLPLDGYTF
-,TRBV25-1,CASREGQEDSYEQYF
-,TRBV13,CASSSVTDTQYF
-,TRBV7-9,CASSLEVTGVKDEQFF
few,TRBV19,CASFYSNQPQHF
-,TRBV11-2,CASSTDRMNTEAFF
once,TRBV7-9,CASSLAGSYNEQFF
-,TRBV6-5,CASSYSPVQPQHF
few,TRBV19,CAAGLGYEPQHF
-,TRBV29-1,CSVEGRDGYTF
-,TRBV5-6,CASSLGGVETGELFF